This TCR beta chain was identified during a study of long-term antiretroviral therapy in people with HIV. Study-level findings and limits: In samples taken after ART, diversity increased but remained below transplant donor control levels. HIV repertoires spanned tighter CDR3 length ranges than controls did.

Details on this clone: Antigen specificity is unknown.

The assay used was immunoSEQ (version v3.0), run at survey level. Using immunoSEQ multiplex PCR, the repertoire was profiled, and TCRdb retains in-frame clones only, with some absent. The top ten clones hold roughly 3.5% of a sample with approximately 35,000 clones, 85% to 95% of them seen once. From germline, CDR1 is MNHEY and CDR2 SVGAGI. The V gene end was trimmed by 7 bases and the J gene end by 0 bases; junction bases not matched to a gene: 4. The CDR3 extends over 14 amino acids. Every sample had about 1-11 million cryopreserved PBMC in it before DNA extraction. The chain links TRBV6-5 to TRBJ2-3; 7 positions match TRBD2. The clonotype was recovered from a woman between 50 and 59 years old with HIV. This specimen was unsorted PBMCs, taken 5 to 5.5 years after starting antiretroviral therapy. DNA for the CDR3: TGTGCCAGCAAGCGGGGACTGAGCACAGATACGCAGTATTTT. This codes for CASKRGLSTDTQYF.